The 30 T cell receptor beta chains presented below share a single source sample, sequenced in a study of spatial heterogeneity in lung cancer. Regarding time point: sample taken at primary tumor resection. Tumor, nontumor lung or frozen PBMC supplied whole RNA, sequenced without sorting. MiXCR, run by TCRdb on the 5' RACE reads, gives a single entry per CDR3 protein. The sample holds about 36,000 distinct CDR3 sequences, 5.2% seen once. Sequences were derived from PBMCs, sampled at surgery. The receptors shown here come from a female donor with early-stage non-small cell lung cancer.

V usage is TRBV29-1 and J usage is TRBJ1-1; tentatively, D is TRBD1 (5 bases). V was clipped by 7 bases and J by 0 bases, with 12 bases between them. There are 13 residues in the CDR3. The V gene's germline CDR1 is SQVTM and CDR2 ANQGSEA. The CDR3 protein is CSGLTDMNTEAFF. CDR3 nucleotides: TGCAGCGGTCTGACAGACATGAACACTGAAGCTTTCTTT.

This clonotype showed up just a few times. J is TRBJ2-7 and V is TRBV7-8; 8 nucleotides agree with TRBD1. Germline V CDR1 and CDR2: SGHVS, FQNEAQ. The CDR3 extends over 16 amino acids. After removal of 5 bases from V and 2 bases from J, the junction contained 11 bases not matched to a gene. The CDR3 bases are TGTGCCAGCAGCGAACGGAGCTGGGACAGGACCTACGAGCAGTACTTC. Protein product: CASSERSWDRTYEQYF.

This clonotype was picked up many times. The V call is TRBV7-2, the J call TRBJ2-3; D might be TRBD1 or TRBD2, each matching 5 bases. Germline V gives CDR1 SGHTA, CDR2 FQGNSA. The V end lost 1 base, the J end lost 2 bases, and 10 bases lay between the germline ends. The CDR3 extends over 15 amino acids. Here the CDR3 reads CASSLGGNPTDTQYF. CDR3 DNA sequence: TGTGCCAGCAGCTTAGGGGGGAATCCCACAGATACGCAGTATTTT.

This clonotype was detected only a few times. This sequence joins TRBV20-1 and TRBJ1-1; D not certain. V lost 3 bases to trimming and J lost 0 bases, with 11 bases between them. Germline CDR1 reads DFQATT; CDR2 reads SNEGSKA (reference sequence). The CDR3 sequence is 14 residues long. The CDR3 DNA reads TGCAGTGCTAGGCGGCTCGCAGTGAACACTGAAGCTTTCTTT. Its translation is CSARRLAVNTEAFF.

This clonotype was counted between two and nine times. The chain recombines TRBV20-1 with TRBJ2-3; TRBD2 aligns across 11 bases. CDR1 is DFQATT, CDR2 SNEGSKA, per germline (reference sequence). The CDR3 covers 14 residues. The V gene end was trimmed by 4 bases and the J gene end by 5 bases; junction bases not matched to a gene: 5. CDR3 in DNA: TGCAGTGCTATGACTAGCGGGACCCGAGATACGCAGTATTTT. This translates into CSAMTSGTRDTQYF.

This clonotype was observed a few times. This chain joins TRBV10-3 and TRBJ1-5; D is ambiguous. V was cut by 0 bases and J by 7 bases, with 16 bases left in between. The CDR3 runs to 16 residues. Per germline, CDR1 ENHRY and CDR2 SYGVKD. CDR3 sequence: CAISESPGEGGQPQHF. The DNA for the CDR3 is TGTGCCATCAGTGAGTCGCCTGGGGAGGGCGGGCAGCCCCAGCATTTT.

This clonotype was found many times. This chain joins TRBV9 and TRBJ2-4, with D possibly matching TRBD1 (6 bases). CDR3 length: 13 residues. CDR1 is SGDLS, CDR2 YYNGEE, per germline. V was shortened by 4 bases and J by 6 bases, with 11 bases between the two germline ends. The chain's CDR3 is CASSPPRGNIQYF. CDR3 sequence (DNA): TGTGCCAGCAGCCCTCCCAGGGGAAACATTCAGTACTTC. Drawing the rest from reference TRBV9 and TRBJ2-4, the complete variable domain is DSGVTQTPKHLITATGQRVTLRCSPRSGDLSVYWYQQSLDQGLQFLIQYYNGEERAKGNILERFSAQQFPDLHSELNLSSLELGDSALYFCASSPPRGNIQYFGAGTRLSVL.

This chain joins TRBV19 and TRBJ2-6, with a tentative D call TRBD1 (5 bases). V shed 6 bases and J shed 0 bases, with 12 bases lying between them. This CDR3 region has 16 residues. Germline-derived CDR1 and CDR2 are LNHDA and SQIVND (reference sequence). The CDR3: CASSPRQSSGANVLTF. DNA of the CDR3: TGTGCCAGTAGCCCGAGACAGTCCTCTGGGGCCAACGTCCTGACTTTC.

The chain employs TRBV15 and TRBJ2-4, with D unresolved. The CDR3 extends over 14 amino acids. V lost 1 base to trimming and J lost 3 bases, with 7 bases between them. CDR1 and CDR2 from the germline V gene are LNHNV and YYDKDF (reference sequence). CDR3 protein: CATSRVQVKNIQYF. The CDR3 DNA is TGTGCCACCAGCAGAGTCCAGGTCAAAAACATTCAGTACTTC.

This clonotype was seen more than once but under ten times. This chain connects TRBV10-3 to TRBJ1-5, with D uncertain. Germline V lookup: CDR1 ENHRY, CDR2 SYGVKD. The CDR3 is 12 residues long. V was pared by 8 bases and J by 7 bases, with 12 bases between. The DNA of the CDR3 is TGTGCCATCGGTAGGGAGGAGCAGCCCCAGCATTTT. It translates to CAIGREEQPQHF.

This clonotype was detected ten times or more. The DNA for the CDR3 is TGTGCCAGCAGCTCGGGACTAGACGAGCAGTACTTC. Protein: CASSSGLDEQYF. The V call is TRBV7-9, the J call TRBJ2-7, with TRBD2 identical over 8 bases. Germline V CDR1 and CDR2: SEHNR, FQNEAQ (reference sequence). The ends lost 4 bases at V and 5 bases at J; junction bases unmatched: 1. The CDR3 loop spans 12 amino acids.

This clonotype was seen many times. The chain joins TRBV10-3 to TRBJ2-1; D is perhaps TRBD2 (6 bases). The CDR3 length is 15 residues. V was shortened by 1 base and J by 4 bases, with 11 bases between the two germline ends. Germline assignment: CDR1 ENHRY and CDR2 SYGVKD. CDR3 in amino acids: CAISEFLADYNEQFF. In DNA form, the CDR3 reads TGTGCCATCAGTGAGTTTTTAGCGGATTACAATGAGCAGTTCTTC.

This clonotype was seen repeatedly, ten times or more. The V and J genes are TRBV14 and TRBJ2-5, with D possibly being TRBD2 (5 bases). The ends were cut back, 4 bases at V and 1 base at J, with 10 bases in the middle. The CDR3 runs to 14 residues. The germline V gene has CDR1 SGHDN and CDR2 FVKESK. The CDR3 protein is CASSPGLFQETQYF. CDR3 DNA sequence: TGTGCCAGCAGCCCAGGACTGTTCCAAGAGACCCAGTACTTC.

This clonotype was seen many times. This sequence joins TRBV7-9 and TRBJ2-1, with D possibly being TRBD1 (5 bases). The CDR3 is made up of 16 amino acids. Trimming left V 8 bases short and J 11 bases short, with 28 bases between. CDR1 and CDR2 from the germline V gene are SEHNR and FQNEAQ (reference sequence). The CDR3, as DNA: TGTGCCAGCGCCCCCCCCTTTCGGCAGGGCCCCGCAAAGCAGTTCTTC. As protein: CASAPPFRQGPAKQFF.

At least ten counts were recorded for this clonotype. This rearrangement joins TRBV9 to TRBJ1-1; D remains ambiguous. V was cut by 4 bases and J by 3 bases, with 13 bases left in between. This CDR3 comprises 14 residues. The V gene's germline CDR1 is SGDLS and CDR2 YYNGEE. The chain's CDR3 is CASSPFSDHTEAFF. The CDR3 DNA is TGTGCCAGCAGCCCCTTTAGTGATCACACTGAAGCTTTCTTT. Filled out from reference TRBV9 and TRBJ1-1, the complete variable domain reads DSGVTQTPKHLITATGQRVTLRCSPRSGDLSVYWYQQSLDQGLQFLIQYYNGEERAKGNILERFSAQQFPDLHSELNLSSLELGDSALYFCASSPFSDHTEAFFGQGTRLTVV.

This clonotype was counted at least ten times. The CDR3 spells CSARDREYTGELFF. The CDR3 coding sequence is TGCAGTGCTCGGGACAGGGAGTACACCGGGGAGCTGTTTTTT. This sequence joins TRBV20-1 and TRBJ2-2; 9 nucleotides align to TRBD1. CDR1 DFQATT and CDR2 SNEGSKA come from the germline V gene (reference sequence). The CDR3 runs to 14 residues. The V segment lost 5 bases and the J segment 3 bases; nucleotides outside the gene matches: 4.

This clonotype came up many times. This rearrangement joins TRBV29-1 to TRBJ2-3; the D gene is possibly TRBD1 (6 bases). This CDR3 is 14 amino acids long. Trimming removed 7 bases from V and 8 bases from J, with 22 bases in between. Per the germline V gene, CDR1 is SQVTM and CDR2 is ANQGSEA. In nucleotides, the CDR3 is TGCAGCGCCGTCGTGGACAGAGCCTCTTTTACGCAGTATTTT. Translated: CSAVVDRASFTQYF.

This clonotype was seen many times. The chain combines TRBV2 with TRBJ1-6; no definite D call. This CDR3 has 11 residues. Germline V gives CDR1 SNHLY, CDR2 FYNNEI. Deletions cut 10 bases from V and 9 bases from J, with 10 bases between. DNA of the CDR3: TGTGCCACCCGACGGGTTTCACCCCTCCACTTT. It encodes CATRRVSPLHF.

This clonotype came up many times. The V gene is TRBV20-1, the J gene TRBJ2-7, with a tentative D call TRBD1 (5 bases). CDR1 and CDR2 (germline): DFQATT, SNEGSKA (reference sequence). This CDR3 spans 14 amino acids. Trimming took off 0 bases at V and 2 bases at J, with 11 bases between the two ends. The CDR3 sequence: CSARDQGITYEQYF. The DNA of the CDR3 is TGCAGTGCTAGAGATCAGGGTATCACCTACGAGCAGTACTTC.

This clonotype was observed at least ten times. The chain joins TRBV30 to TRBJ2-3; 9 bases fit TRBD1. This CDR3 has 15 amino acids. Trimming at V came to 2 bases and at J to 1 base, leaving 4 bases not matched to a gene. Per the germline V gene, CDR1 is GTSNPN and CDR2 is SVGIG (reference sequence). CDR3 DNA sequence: TGTGCCTGGAGTCCCGACAGGGGGGGCACAGATACGCAGTATTTT. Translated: CAWSPDRGGTDTQYF.

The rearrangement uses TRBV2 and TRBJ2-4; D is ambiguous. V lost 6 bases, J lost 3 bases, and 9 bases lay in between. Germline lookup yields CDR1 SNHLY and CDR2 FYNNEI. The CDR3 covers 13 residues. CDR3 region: CASRRQLKNIQYF. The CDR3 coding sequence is TGTGCCAGCAGGAGGCAACTCAAAAACATTCAGTACTTC.

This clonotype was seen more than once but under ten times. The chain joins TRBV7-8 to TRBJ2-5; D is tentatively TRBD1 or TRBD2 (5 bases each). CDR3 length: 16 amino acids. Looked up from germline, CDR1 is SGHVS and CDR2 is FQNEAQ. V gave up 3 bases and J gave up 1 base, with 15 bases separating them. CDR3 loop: CASSFASGTTQETQYF. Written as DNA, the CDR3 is TGTGCCAGCAGCTTTGCCTCCGGGACCACCCAAGAGACCCAGTACTTC.

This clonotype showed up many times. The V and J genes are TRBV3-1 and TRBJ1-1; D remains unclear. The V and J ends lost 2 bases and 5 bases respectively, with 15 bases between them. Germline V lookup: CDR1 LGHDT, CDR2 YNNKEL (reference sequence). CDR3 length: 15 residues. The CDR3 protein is CASSQHYGEGTEAFF. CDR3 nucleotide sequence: TGTGCCAGCAGCCAACATTATGGCGAGGGAACTGAAGCTTTCTTT.

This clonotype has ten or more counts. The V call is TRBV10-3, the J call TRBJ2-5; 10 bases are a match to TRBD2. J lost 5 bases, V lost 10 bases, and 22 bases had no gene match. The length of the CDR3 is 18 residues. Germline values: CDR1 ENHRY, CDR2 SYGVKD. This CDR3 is CATLSPITSGTGVETQYF. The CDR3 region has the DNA TGTGCCACCCTATCTCCTATCACTAGCGGGACGGGGGTGGAGACCCAGTACTTC.

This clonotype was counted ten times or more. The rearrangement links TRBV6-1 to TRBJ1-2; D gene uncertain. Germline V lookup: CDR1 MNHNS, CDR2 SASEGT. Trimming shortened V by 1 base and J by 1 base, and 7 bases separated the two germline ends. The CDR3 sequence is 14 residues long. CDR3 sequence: CASSEGTDNYGYTF. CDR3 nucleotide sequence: TGTGCCAGCAGTGAAGGAACAGATAACTATGGCTACACCTTC.

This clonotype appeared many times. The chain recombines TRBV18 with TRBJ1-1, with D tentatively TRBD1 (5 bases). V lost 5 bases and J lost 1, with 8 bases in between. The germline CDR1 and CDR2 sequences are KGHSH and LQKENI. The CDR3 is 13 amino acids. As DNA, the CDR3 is TGTGCCAGCTCAGCACAGGCGAACACTGAAGCTTTCTTT. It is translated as CASSAQANTEAFF.

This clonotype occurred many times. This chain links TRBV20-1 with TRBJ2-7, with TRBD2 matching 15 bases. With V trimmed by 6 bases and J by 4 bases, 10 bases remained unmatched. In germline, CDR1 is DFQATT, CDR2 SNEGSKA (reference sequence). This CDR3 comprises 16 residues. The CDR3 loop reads CSASGTSGRSQYEQYF. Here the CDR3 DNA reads TGCAGTGCCTCCGGGACTAGCGGGAGGTCGCAGTACGAGCAGTACTTC.

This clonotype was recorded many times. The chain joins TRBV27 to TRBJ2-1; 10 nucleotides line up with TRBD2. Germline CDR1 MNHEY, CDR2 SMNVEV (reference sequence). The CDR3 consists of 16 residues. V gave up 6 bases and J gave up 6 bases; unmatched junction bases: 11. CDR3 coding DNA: TGTGCCAGCAGGGGGGGGAGGACTAGCGGTCTCAATGAGCAGTTCTTC. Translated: CASRGGRTSGLNEQFF.

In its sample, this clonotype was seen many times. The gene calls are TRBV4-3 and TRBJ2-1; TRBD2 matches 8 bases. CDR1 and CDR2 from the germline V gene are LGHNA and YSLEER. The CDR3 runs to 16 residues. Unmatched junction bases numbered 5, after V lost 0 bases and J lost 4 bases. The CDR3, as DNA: TGCGCCAGCAGCCAAGATGAGAGCGGGGGATACAATGAGCAGTTCTTC. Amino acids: CASSQDESGGYNEQFF.

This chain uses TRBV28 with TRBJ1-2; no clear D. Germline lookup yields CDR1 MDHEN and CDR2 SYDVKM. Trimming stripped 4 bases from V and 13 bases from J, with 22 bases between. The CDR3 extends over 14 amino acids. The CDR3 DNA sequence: TGTGCCAGCAGTTACCGGGGAAGTGTACTATGGGGCACCTTC. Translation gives CASSYRGSVLWGTF.